A selection of T cell receptor beta chains follows, all from one sample in a study of regulatory T cells in long-lasting Graves disease. TCRdb ran MiXCR on the multiplex PCR reads and lists one entry per CDR3 protein. This sample has hundreds of thousands of distinct CDR3 sequences; 20% occur once, and the top ten carry less than 25%. Sequencing was performed on peripheral blood mononuclear cells (PBMCs), taken when the disease was refractory, from a patient treated with antithyroid drugs. Receptors originate from a female donor with Graves disease. Both conserved end residues are part of each CDR3. A D gene is named only where the DNA matches it firmly. A clone size is listed for some rows: how often the clone was seen (once, few, many), or a class if it is expanded.

abundance	j_gene	v_gene	d_gene	CDR3nt	CDR3aa
-	TRBJ2-7	TRBV28	-	TGTGCCAGCAGTCCTCAACAGGGATCTGCGTACGAGCAGTACTTC	CASSPQQGSAYEQYF
-	TRBJ2-7	TRBV5-1	TRBD2	TGCGCCAGCAGCTCCTTAGGACTAGCGGGAGGATCCGAGCAGTACTTC	CASSSLGLAGGSEQYF
many	TRBJ2-4	TRBV30	-	TGTGCCTGGAGTGTGGTGGGACAAAACATTCAGTACTTC	CAWSVVGQNIQYF
many	TRBJ1-5	TRBV7-9	-	TGTGCCAGCAGCTTTCAGGGAGACCAGCCCCAGCATTTT	CASSFQGDQPQHF
few	TRBJ2-5	TRBV3-1	TRBD2	TGTGCCAGCAGCCAAGATTCACTAGCGGGACAAAAGACCCAGTACTTC	CASSQDSLAGQKTQYF
many	TRBJ1-1	TRBV12-3/TRBV12-4	-	TGTGCCAGCAGCCTTGGTGAGGGAGGGAACACTGAAGCTTTCTTT	CASSLGEGGNTEAFF
few	TRBJ2-3	TRBV6-1	TRBD2	TGTGCCAGCGGATTATCTAGCGGGCTGGGGGATACGCAGTATTTT	CASGLSSGLGDTQYF
-	TRBJ2-1	TRBV6-1	-	TGTGCCAGCAGTACCAGAGGGGGATCCTACAATGAGCAGTTCTTC	CASSTRGGSYNEQFF
many	TRBJ2-5	TRBV6-5	-	TGTGCCAGCAGTTTATTCAGTCGAGAGACCCAGTACTTC	CASSLFSRETQYF
few	TRBJ2-1	TRBV27	TRBD2	TGTGCCAGCCGTCCACCTCAAGCGGGAGAGTTCTTC	CASRPPQAGEFF
few	TRBJ1-5	TRBV30	TRBD1	TGTGCCTGGAGGTGGGTACAGGGGGCCGGTCAGCCCCAGCATTTT	CAWRWVQGAGQPQHF
-	TRBJ2-7	TRBV20-1	-	TGCAGTGCTAGAGAGGGGAGCTCCTACGAGCAGTACTTC	CSAREGSSYEQYF
many	TRBJ1-1	TRBV7-8	-	TGTGCCAGCAGCCCGGGGATGAACACTGAAGCTTTCTTT	CASSPGMNTEAFF
-	TRBJ2-7	TRBV6-1	TRBD1	TGTGCCAGCAAGCCACAGGGGATATACGAGCAGTACTTC	CASKPQGIYEQYF
many	TRBJ2-5	TRBV29-1	TRBD2	TGCAGCGTTGAAGATGAGGCTAGCGGGAGGGGGGTACAAGAGACCCAGTACTTC	CSVEDEASGRGVQETQYF
many	TRBJ2-6	TRBV9	-	TGTGCCAGCAGTTCGTCCGACTCTGGGGCCAACGTCCTGACTTTC	CASSSSDSGANVLTF
many	TRBJ1-2	TRBV28	-	TGTGCCAGCAGCTTAGTGGGGGGCTACACCTTC	CASSLVGGYTF
many	TRBJ2-5	TRBV6-1	TRBD1	TGTGCCAGCAGTGAAACCACCGGGACAGGGGGTGAGACCCAGTACTTC	CASSETTGTGGETQYF
-	TRBJ2-7	TRBV11-2	TRBD2	TGTGCCAGCAGCTTCGGCGGGGAGCGGGGAAACTCCTACGAGCAGTACTTC	CASSFGGERGNSYEQYF
many	TRBJ1-2	TRBV12-3/TRBV12-4	TRBD1	TGTGCCAGCACCAAGGACAGGGTCTATGGCTACACCTTC	CASTKDRVYGYTF
few	TRBJ1-1	TRBV6-1	-	TGTGCCAGCAGTGAAACAGGGCCATACACTGAAGCTTTCTTT	CASSETGPYTEAFF
-	TRBJ1-1	TRBV13	-	TGTGCCAGCAGCTTAGGTGGGGGCGCGGGTGGCACTGAAGCTTTCTTT	CASSLGGGAGGTEAFF
-	TRBJ1-5	TRBV10-2	-	TGCGCCAGCTTATCGGGGGGCGAAGTCAATCAGCCCCAGCATTTT	CASLSGGEVNQPQHF
few	TRBJ1-3	TRBV12-3/TRBV12-4	TRBD1	TGTGCCAGCAGTATATCCGGGGACAGTGGAAACACCATATATTTT	CASSISGDSGNTIYF
many	TRBJ1-6	TRBV13	-	TGTGCCAGCACCACCTTACAGGATAATTCACCCCTCCACTTT	CASTTLQDNSPLHF
many	TRBJ1-2	TRBV20-1	TRBD1	TGCAGTGCTCGGGACAGGGGGTGGGGCTACACCTTC	CSARDRGWGYTF
-	TRBJ2-2	TRBV11-3	-	TGTGCCAGCAGCTTTCGGGGCGGCGGGGAGCTGTTTTTT	CASSFRGGGELFF
-	TRBJ1-1	TRBV6-5	-	TGTGCCAGCAGTTACGCAGTTTCGAACACTGAAGCTTTCTTT	CASSYAVSNTEAFF
-	TRBJ2-2	TRBV6-1	-	TGTGCCAGCAGTGAAGGACACGCCACCGGGGAGCTGTTTTTT	CASSEGHATGELFF
few	TRBJ2-7	TRBV7-3	-	TGTGCCAGCAGCTTAAAAGGAGGCGGGGACGAGCAGTACTTC	CASSLKGGGDEQYF
many	TRBJ1-1	TRBV12-3/TRBV12-4	-	TGTGCCAGCAGTCTTGTAGGAGGGCTTACTGAAGCTTTCTTT	CASSLVGGLTEAFF
few	TRBJ2-2	TRBV28	TRBD2	TGTGCCAGCATAGGAGCGGGAGGCAACACCGGGGAGCTGTTTTTT	CASIGAGGNTGELFF
few	TRBJ2-7	TRBV19	-	TGTGCCCTGATTCGGGACGAGGGATCCTACGAGCAGTACTTC	CALIRDEGSYEQYF
few	TRBJ1-5	TRBV27	-	TGTGCCAGCCGCCGCCTGAATCAGCCCCAGCATTTT	CASRRLNQPQHF
-	TRBJ2-3	TRBV11-2	TRBD2	TGTGCCAGCAGCTCCGGACTAGCTAGCACAGATACGCAGTATTTT	CASSSGLASTDTQYF
-	TRBJ2-1	TRBV2	TRBD1	TGTGCCAGCAGAAACCGGACAGGGTGGTTTTTGTATGAGCAGTTCTTC	CASRNRTGWFLYEQFF
few	TRBJ2-7	TRBV7-2	-	TGTGCCAGCAGCTTACCCTCTAGCGGAGGGGGCTCCTACGAGCAGTACTTC	CASSLPSSGGGSYEQYF
-	TRBJ2-7	TRBV19	-	TGTGCCAGTAATCTGGGATCTGGCGAGCAGTACTTC	CASNLGSGEQYF
many	TRBJ1-6	TRBV12-3/TRBV12-4	TRBD1	TGTGCCAGCAGCCGGAGACAGGGGGCTTCACCCCTCCACTTT	CASSRRQGASPLHF
-	TRBJ2-2	TRBV9	TRBD2	TGTGCCAGCAGCGCCAGGACTAGCGGGACCACCGGGGAGCTGTTTTTT	CASSARTSGTTGELFF
few	TRBJ2-1	TRBV4-2	TRBD2	TGTGCCAGCAGCCAAGATCCGGGACTAGCGGAAACCAATGAGCAGTTCTTC	CASSQDPGLAETNEQFF
few	TRBJ2-5	TRBV6-1	TRBD2	TGTGCCAGCAGTCCAGCGGGAGTGCAGGAGACCCAGTACTTC	CASSPAGVQETQYF
many	TRBJ2-7	TRBV28	-	TGTGCCAGCAGGGGTTCCTACGAGCAGTACTTC	CASRGSYEQYF
-	TRBJ1-5	TRBV6-2/TRBV6-3	-	TGTGCCAGCAAACATTTAGGCAATCAGCTCCAGCATTTT	CASKHLGNQLQHF
few	TRBJ1-1	TRBV20-1	-	TGCAGTGCTAGAGACCATAACATGAACACTGAAGCTTTCTTT	CSARDHNMNTEAFF
few	TRBJ2-7	TRBV10-2	TRBD1	TGCGCCAGCAGTGAGTCCCGGGACAGGGCCTTCGAGCAGTACTTC	CASSESRDRAFEQYF
-	TRBJ1-4	TRBV11-2	-	TGTGCCAGCAGCTTATGGGACCTACACCTGTCTTTT	CASSLWDLHLSF
-	TRBJ2-7	TRBV5-8	TRBD2	TGTGCCAGCAGCTTCCCAGGACTAGCGTCATACGAGCAGTACTTC	CASSFPGLASYEQYF
few	TRBJ2-7	TRBV6-1	-	TGTGCCAGCAGTGAGCTAGGACAGACCTACGAGCAGTACTTC	CASSELGQTYEQYF
many	TRBJ2-7	TRBV3-1	-	TGTGCCAGCAGCCAAACCCCCCTGGGCGAGCAGTACTTC	CASSQTPLGEQYF
few	TRBJ2-4	TRBV7-2	TRBD2	TGTGCCAGCAGCTTAGAGGGAGGGATTGACATTCAGTACTTC	CASSLEGGIDIQYF
few	TRBJ1-5	TRBV7-2	-	TGTGCCAGCAGCTCCACCTTGGACGTCAATCAGCCCCAGCATTTT	CASSSTLDVNQPQHF
many	TRBJ1-2	TRBV28	TRBD1	TGTGCCAGCAGATCGGACAGGACCCTCTATGGCTACACCTTC	CASRSDRTLYGYTF
few	TRBJ1-5	TRBV27	TRBD1	TGTGCCAGCAGTCCGGGGACAGGGCGGTGGGGATCGCCCCAGCATTTT	CASSPGTGRWGSPQHF